The rows below give T cell receptor beta chains drawn from one sample of a study of response to subunit inactivated influenza vaccine. Each CDR3 protein gets one entry after TCRdb re-called the RT-PCR reads with MiXCR. The repertoire has hundreds of thousands of distinct CDR3 sequences, 15% to 18% of them found once; the top ten carry around a tenth. Sample: PBMCs from blood, taken about 13 days after vaccination. The source of these receptors is a man in his forties or fifties who received an inactivated influenza vaccine. CDR3s include the opening cysteine and the closing phenylalanine or tryptophan. D genes are given only for firm matches. The size of a clone is reported for some rows only, either as once, few or many, or as a class for expanded clones.

TRBJ1-2	.	few	TRBV10-3	TGTGCCATCAGTGGCGGAGGGAACTATGGCTACACCTTC	CAISGGGNYGYTF
TRBJ2-3	.	.	TRBV20-1	TGCAGTGCTAGAGATGGGGGGGCACCCACAGATACGCAGTATTTT	CSARDGGAPTDTQYF
TRBJ1-1	TRBD1	few	TRBV28	TGTGCCAGCAGTTTACAACCCGGGACAGGGACCGCTGAAGCTTTCTTT	CASSLQPGTGTAEAFF
TRBJ1-1	.	few	TRBV12-3/TRBV12-4	TGTGCCAGCAGTTTGTGGGATGGCACTGAAGCTTTCTTT	CASSLWDGTEAFF
TRBJ1-5	.	.	TRBV18	TGTGCCAGCTCACCGGCAGGCGTTAATCAGCCCCAGCATTTT	CASSPAGVNQPQHF
TRBJ2-3	.	many	TRBV10-3	TGTGCCATCAGTGCCGGGGTTTCGGGCACAGATACGCAGTATTTT	CAISAGVSGTDTQYF
TRBJ2-3	.	many	TRBV4-3	TGCGCCAGCAGCCAAGAAGAGCCCACAGATACGCAGTATTTT	CASSQEEPTDTQYF
TRBJ2-2	.	.	TRBV4-3	TGCGCCAGCAGCCAAGCCCCGGTGACCGGGGAGCTGTTTTTT	CASSQAPVTGELFF
TRBJ2-7	TRBD1	.	TRBV9	TGTGCCAGCAGCCCTTCTCCGACAGGGACCCACGAGCAGTACTTC	CASSPSPTGTHEQYF
TRBJ2-1	TRBD2	.	TRBV5-1	TGCGCCAGCAGCTTGGAAGGTAGCGGGGTAGGAAATGAGCAGTTCTTC	CASSLEGSGVGNEQFF
TRBJ2-4	TRBD2	.	TRBV6-5	TGTGCCAGCAGCTCCTCGGGGAGGGCACAAAACATTCAGTACTTC	CASSSSGRAQNIQYF
TRBJ2-1	.	few	TRBV12-3/TRBV12-4	TGTGCCAGCAGTTTACCCCCGGGGCTGCAGTTCTTC	CASSLPPGLQFF
TRBJ2-1	TRBD2	few	TRBV6-2/TRBV6-3	TGTGCCAGCAACAAACTAGCGGGAGGGCTGAATGAGCAGTTCTTC	CASNKLAGGLNEQFF